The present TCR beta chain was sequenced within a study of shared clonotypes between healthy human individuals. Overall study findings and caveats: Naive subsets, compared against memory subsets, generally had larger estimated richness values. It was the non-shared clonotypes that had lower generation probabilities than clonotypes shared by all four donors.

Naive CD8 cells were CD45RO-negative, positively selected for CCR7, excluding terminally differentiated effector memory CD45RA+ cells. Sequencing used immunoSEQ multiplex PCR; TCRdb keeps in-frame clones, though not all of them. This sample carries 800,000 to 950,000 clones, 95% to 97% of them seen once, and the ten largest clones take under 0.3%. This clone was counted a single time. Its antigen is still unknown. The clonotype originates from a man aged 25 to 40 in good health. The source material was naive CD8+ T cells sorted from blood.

This chain's CDR3 is CASSYLQKLSYEQYF. CDR3 nucleotide sequence: TGTGCCAGCAGTTACCTACAGAAACTCTCCTACGAGCAGTACTTC. The rearrangement uses TRBV6-5 and TRBJ2-7; no reliable D call. CDR1 and CDR2 (germline): MNHEY, SVGAGI. Trimming left V 2 bases short and J 0 bases short, with 11 bases between. The CDR3 consists of 15 residues.